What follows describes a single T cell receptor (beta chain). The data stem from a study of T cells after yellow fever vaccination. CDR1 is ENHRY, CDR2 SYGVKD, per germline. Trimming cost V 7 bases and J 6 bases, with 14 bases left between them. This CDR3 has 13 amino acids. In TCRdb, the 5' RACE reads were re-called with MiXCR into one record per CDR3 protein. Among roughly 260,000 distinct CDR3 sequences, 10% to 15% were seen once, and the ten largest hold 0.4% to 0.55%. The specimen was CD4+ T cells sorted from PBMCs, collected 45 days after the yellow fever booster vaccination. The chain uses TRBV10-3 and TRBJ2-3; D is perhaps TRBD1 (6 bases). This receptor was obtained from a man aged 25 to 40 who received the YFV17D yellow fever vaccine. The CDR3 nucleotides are TGTGCCATCACCCGGGACACTATGGATACGCAGTATTTT. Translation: CAITRDTMDTQYF.